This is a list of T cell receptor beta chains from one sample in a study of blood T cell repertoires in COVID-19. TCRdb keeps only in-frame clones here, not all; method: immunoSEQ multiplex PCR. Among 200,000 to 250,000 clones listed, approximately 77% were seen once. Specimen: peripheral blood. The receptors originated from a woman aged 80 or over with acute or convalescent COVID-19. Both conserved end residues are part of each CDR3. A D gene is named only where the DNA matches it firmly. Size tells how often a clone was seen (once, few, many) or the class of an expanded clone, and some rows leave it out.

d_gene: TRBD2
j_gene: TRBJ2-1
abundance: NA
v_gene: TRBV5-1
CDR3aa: CASSPISGLTNEQFF
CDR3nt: TGCGCCAGCAGTCCAATATCGGGACTAACCAATGAGCAGTTCTTC

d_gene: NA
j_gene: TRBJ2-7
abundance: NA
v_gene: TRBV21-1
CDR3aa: CASSHRGGRVYEQYF
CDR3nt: TGTGCCAGCAGCCACCGAGGGGGTCGGGTCTACGAGCAGTACTTC

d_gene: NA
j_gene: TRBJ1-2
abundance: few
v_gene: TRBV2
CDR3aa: CASSVATLRGYTF
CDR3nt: TGTGCCAGCAGTGTTGCGACACTTCGCGGCTACACCTTC

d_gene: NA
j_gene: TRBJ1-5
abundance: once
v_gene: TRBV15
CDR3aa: CATSRDRVSNQPQHF
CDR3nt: TGTGCCACCAGCAGAGACAGGGTAAGCAATCAGCCCCAGCATTTT

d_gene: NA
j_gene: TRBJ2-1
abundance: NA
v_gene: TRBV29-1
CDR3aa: CSVESPRHNEQFF
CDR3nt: TGCAGCGTTGAATCTCCGCGGCACAATGAGCAGTTCTTC

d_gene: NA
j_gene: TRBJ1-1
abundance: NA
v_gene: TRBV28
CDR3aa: CASRGAHTEAFF
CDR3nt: TGTGCCAGTCGGGGGGCGCACACTGAAGCTTTCTTT

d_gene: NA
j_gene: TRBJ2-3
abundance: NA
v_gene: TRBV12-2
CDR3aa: CASRFRNRALGQGEEKDTQYF
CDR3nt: TGTGCAAGTCGCTTCAGAAATAGGGCCCTAGGGCAGGGCGAGGAGAAAGATACGCAGTATTTT

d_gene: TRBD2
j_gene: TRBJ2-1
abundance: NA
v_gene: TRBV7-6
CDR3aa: CASSLEEGMAGGHDNEQFF
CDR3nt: TGTGCCAGCAGCTTAGAGGAGGGAATGGCGGGGGGCCACGACAATGAGCAGTTCTTC

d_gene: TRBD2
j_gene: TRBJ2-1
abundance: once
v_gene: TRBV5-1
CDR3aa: CASSPRTSGGAEQFF
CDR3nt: TGCGCCAGCAGCCCGAGGACTAGCGGGGGTGCTGAGCAGTTCTTC

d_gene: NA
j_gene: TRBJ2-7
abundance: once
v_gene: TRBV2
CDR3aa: CASIRGQTTYEQYF
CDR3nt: TGTGCCAGCATTCGCGGTCAGACGACCTACGAGCAGTACTTC

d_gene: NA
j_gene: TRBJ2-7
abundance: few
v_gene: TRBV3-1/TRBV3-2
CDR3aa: CASSQAGGGSGREQYF
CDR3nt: TGTGCCAGCAGCCAAGCAGGAGGGGGCAGCGGGCGCGAGCAGTACTTC

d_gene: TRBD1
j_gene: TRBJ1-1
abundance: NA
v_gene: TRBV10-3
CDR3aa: CAISGGQGVSTEAFF
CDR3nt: TGTGCCATCAGTGGAGGACAGGGGGTAAGCACTGAAGCTTTCTTT

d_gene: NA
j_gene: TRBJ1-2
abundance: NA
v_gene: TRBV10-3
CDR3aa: CAISTQADYGYTF
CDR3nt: TGTGCCATCAGTACACAGGCTGACTATGGCTACACCTTC

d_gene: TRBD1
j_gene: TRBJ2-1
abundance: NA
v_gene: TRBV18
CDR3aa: CASSPQWDRGRNEQFF
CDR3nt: TGTGCCAGCTCACCACAGTGGGACAGGGGGCGAAATGAGCAGTTCTTC

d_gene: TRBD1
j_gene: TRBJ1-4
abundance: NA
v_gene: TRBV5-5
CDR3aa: CASSPPGQGSEKLFF
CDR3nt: TGTGCCAGCAGCCCTCCGGGACAGGGGAGTGAAAAACTGTTTTTT

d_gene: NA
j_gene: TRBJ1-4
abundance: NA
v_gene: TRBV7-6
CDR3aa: CASSLGVGLTNEKLFF
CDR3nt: TGTGCCAGCAGCTTAGGCGTCGGGTTGACTAATGAAAAACTGTTTTTT

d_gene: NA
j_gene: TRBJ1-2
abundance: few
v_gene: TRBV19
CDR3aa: CASYSNSNYGYTF
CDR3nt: TGTGCCAGTTACTCTAACAGCAACTATGGCTACACCTTC

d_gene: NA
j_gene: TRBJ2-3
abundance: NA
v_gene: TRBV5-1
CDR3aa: CASSFGLTLSTDTQYF
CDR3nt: TGCGCCAGCAGCTTCGGTTTGACACTGAGCACAGATACGCAGTATTTT

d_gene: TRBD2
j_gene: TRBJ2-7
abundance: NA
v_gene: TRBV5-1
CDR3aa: CASSLAGGDYGQYF
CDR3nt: TGCGCCAGCAGCTTGGCTGGCGGGGACTACGGGCAGTACTTC

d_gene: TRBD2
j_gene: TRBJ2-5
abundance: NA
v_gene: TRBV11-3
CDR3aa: CASSRTSEETQYF
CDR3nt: TGTGCCAGCAGCCGGACTAGCGAGGAGACCCAGTACTTC

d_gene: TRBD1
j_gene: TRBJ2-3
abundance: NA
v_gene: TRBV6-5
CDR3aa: CASSSTGGLTDTQYF
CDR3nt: TGTGCCAGCAGTTCGACAGGGGGCCTGACAGATACGCAGTATTTT

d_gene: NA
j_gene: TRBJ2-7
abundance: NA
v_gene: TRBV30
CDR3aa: CAWTPGGVRGYEQYF
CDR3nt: TGTGCCTGGACCCCCGGGGGTGTGAGAGGGTACGAGCAGTACTTC

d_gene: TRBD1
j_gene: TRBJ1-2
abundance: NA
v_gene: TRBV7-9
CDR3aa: CASSWTGGGNGYTF
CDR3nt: TGTGCCAGCAGCTGGACAGGGGGCGGAAATGGCTACACCTTC

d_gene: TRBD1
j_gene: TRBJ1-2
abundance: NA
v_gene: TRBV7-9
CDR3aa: CASSVRQGLGYGYTF
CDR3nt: TGTGCCAGCAGCGTTAGACAGGGTCTTGGCTATGGCTACACCTTC

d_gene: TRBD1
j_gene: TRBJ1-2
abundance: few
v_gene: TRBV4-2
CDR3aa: CASSSRQGPANYGYTF
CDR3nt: TGTGCCAGCAGCTCTCGACAGGGGCCCGCTAACTATGGCTACACCTTC

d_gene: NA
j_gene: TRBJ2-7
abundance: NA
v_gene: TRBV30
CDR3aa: CAWKEDSFSYEQYF
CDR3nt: TGTGCCTGGAAGGAGGACAGCTTTTCCTACGAGCAGTACTTC

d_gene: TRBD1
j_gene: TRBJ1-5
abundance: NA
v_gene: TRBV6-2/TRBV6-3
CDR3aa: CASSYSGQGPNQNQPQHF
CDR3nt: TGTGCCAGCAGTTACTCGGGACAGGGTCCAAACCAGAATCAGCCCCAGCATTTT

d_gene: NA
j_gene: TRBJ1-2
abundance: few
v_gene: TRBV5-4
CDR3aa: CASTDRVNYGYTF
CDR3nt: TGTGCCAGCACCGATCGAGTTAACTATGGCTACACCTTC

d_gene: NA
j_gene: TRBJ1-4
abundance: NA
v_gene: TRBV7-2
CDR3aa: CASSGGASEKLFF
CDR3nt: TGTGCCAGCAGCGGGGGGGCTAGTGAAAAACTGTTTTTT

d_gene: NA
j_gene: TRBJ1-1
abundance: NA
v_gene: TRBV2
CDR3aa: CASIRTAAGDNTEAFF
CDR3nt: TGTGCCAGCATTAGGACTGCGGCGGGGGATAACACTGAAGCTTTCTTT

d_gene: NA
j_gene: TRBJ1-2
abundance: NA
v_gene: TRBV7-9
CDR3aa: CASSRLNYGYTF
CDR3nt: TGTGCCAGCTCGCGCCTTAACTATGGCTACACCTTC

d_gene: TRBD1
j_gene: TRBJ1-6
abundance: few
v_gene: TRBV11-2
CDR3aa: CASSWGTGRKESPLHF
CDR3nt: TGTGCCAGCAGCTGGGGGACAGGGCGAAAGGAATCACCCCTCCACTTT

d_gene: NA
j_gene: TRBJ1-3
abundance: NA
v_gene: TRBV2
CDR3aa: CASSEGGGSGNTIYF
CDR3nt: TGTGCCAGCAGTGAAGGTGGAGGCTCTGGAAACACCATATATTTT

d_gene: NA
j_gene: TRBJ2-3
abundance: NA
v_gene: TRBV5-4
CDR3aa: CASSRDSTDTQYF
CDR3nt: TGTGCCAGCAGTCGGGACTCCACAGATACGCAGTATTTT

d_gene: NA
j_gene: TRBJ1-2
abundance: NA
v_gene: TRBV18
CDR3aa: CASSPDLSSPYGYTF
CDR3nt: TGTGCCAGCTCACCCGACTTGTCATCTCCTTATGGCTACACCTTC

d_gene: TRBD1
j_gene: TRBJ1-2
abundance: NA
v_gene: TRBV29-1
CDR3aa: CSVDLTGANNYGYTF
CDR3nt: TGCAGCGTGGATCTAACAGGGGCGAATAACTATGGCTACACCTTC

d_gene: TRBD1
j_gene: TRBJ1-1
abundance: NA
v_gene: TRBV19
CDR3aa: CASSNQGGPTEAFF
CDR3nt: TGTGCCAGTAGTAATCAGGGGGGCCCCACTGAAGCTTTCTTT

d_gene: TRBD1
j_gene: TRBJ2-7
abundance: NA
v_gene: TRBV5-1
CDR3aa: CASRLTGEFSYEQYF
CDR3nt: TGCGCCAGCAGATTGACAGGGGAATTCTCCTACGAGCAGTACTTC

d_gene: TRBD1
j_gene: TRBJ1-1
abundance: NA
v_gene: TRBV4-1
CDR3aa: CASSQDPGQEVAFF
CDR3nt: TGCGCCAGCAGCCAAGATCCTGGACAGGAGGTAGCTTTCTTT

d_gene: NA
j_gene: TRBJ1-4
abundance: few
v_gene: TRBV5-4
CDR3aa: CASSPSLGQPREKLFF
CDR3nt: TGTGCCAGCAGCCCTTCTCTAGGACAGCCAAGGGAAAAACTGTTTTTT

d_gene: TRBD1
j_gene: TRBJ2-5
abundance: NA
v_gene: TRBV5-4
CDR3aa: CASSHPLGDSQETQYF
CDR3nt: TGTGCCAGCAGCCACCCCTTAGGGGACAGTCAAGAGACCCAGTACTTC

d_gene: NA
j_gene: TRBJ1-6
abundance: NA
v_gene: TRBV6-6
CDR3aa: CASSLRDTNSPLHF
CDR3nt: TGTGCCAGCAGTCTCCGGGACACTAATTCACCCCTCCACTTT

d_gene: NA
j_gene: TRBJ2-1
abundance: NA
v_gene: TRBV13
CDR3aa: CASSGGRNNEQFF
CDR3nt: TGTGCCAGCTCTGGCGGGCGAAACAATGAGCAGTTCTTC

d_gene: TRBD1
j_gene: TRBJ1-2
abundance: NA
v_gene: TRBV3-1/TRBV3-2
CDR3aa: CASSRRTGVDYGYTF
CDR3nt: TGTGCCAGCAGCCGACGGACAGGGGTTGACTATGGCTACACCTTC

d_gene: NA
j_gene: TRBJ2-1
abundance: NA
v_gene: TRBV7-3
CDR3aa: CASSFGLNSYNEQFF
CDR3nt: TGTGCCAGCAGCTTCGGGTTAAACTCCTACAATGAGCAGTTCTTC

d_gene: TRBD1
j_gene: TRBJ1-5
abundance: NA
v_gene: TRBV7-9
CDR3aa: CASSFGDRSSNQPQHF
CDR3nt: TGTGCCAGCAGCTTCGGGGACAGGAGCAGCAATCAGCCCCAGCATTTT

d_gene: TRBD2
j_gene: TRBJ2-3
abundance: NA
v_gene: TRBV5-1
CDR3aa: CASSATSGGGDTQYF
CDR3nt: TGCGCCAGCAGCGCTACTAGCGGGGGGGGAGATACGCAGTATTTT

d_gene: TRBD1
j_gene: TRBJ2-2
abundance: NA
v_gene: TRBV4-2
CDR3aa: CASSQNYGQGSTGELFF
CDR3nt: TGTGCCAGCAGCCAAAACTACGGACAGGGTTCGACCGGGGAGCTGTTTTTT

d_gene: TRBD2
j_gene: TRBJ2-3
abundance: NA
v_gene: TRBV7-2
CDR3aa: CASSPSGSLTDTQYF
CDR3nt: TGTGCCAGCAGCCCTAGCGGGAGCCTCACAGATACGCAGTATTTT

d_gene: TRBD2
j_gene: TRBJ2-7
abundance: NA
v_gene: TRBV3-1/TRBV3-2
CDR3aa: CASSRRSGGISYEQYF
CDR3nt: TGTGCCAGCAGCCGCCGGAGCGGGGGGATCTCCTACGAGCAGTACTTC

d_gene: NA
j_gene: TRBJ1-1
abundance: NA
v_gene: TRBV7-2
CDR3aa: CASSLSQNRRTEAFF
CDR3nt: TGTGCCAGCAGCTTATCCCAGAATCGCCGCACTGAAGCTTTCTTT